Sequencing of this T cell receptor beta chain was carried out in a study of cytomegalovirus exposure and HLA in healthy donors. Study-wide background: Earlier, approximately 180 million T cells were analyzed, and over 95 million unique TCR beta sequences were found among them.

Turning to this clone: Antigen specificity is unknown.

Study results and limitations: Prior analysis indicated that the majority of TCR beta V segments exhibited productivity approximately 87% or approximately 30% of the time. V- and J-gene trimming of TCR beta was linked (in a later analysis) to a missense DCLRE1C variant. Further analysis, carried out later, found HLA-associated TCR beta chains more clonally expanded than equally common other chains.

Researchers ran the PCR with 60 Vbeta and 13 Jbeta primers. Assay used: immunoSEQ multiplex PCR; TCRdb lists only in-frame clones, some missing. The sample records 200,000 to 250,000 clones, more than 85% being singletons. This clonotype was sampled from a woman younger than 35 in good health and CMV-seronegative. The sequenced sample was PBMCs.

CDR3 region: CASTGFSSGNTIYF. For the CDR3, the DNA is TGTGCCAGTACAGGGTTTAGCTCTGGAAACACCATATATTTT. This sequence joins TRBV7-2 and TRBJ1-3, with D maybe TRBD1 (6 bases). This CDR3 contains 14 residues. CDR1 and CDR2 (germline): SGHTA, FQGNSA. V lost 9 bases and J lost 0, with 12 bases in between.